The 26 T cell receptor beta chains reported below all come from one sample, sequenced in a study of human T cells and chemical hapten exposure. The time point was: pre-sensitization, week 0. Treatment indicated: therapeutic diphenylcyclopropenone sensitization with weekly scalp DPC. TCRdb reanalysed the RACE reads using MiXCR and keeps one entry per CDR3 protein. The top ten clones hold 4.5% to 7% of a sample with 35,000 to 50,000 distinct CDR3 sequences, over 10% of them seen once. The input for sequencing was whole blood, taken in connection with sensitization to the hapten diphenylcyclopropenone (DPC). The receptors derive from a woman aged 30 to 39 with alopecia areata. Some clones in this sample may be carry-over from other donors' samples.

This clonotype was seen more than once but under ten times. The rearrangement links TRBV6-2 or TRBV6-3 to TRBJ2-7, with TRBD2 identical over 8 bases. The germline CDR1 and CDR2 sequences are MNHEY and SVGEGT. The CDR3 extends over 18 amino acids. V lost 5 bases, J lost 2 bases, and 17 bases stayed unmatched. In DNA form, the CDR3 reads TGTGCCAGCAGTCATCCCTGGGGGGTAGCGGGACCGACCTACGAGCAGTACTTC. Translated, it gives CASSHPWGVAGPTYEQYF.

This clonotype came up many times. This rearrangement joins TRBV14 to TRBJ2-1, with D possibly being TRBD1 (5 bases). This CDR3 region has 15 residues. Germline V gives CDR1 SGHDN, CDR2 FVKESK. With 0 bases removed from V and 7 bases from J, the gap between germline ends came to 13 bases. CDR3 DNA: TGTGCCAGCAGCCAAGAGGGGCGTCCAGTGAATGAGCAGTTCTTC. Protein: CASSQEGRPVNEQFF.

This clonotype was counted at least ten times. The genes are TRBV5-1 and TRBJ1-6; 9 bases are shared with TRBD1. CDR3 length equals 15 residues. Germline values: CDR1 SGHRS, CDR2 YFSETQ. Unmatched junction bases numbered 8, after V lost 4 bases and J lost 9 bases. CDR3 bases: TGCGCCAGCAGCCCGGGGGACAGGGATACTTCACCCCTCCACTTT. This sequence encodes CASSPGDRDTSPLHF.

This clonotype was detected a few times. CDR3 sequence (DNA): TGTGCCAGCACCTCAAAGACCGGGGAGCTGTTTTTT. This codes for CASTSKTGELFF. J is TRBJ2-2 and V is TRBV7-9; D unresolved. The CDR3 sequence is 12 residues long. V lost 7 bases to trimming and J lost 5 bases, with 8 bases between them. Germline CDR1 is SEHNR and CDR2 is FQNEAQ (reference sequence).

This clonotype was picked up a small number of times. V usage is TRBV29-1 and J usage is TRBJ2-7, with 7 bases fitting TRBD1. Germline CDR1 reads SQVTM; CDR2 reads ANQGSEA. The CDR3 covers 13 residues. V gave up 5 bases and J gave up 3 bases; unmatched junction bases: 7. CDR3 sequence reads: CSVKVGGVYEQYF. The CDR3 nucleotides are TGCAGCGTTAAGGTAGGGGGCGTCTACGAGCAGTACTTC.

This clonotype was detected many times. The chain recombines TRBV28 with TRBJ1-2; TRBD1 aligns across 7 bases. Germline CDR1 is MDHEN and CDR2 is SYDVKM. Germline trimming cut 4 bases from V and 6 bases from J; bases unmatched to any gene: 5. This CDR3 contains 13 residues. Written as DNA, the CDR3 is TGTGCCAGCAGTTCGGGACAGCTAAATGGCTACACCTTC. Translation gives CASSSGQLNGYTF.

The V call is TRBV10-1, the J call TRBJ2-3; 10 nucleotides match TRBD2. Germline CDR1 is WNHNN and CDR2 is SYGVQD (reference sequence). Trimming removed 8 bases from V and 1 base from J; junction bases left unmatched: 6. CDR3 length: 15 amino acids. The CDR3 nucleotides read TGCGCCAGCGGCTGGACTAGCGGACGCACAGATACGCAGTATTTT. The encoded protein is CASGWTSGRTDTQYF.

This clonotype was observed many times. The chain has TRBV21-1 and TRBJ2-1; the table assigns TRBD2, which was not confirmed against the DNA. TRBV21-1 is a listed pseudogene. The CDR3 length is 13 residues. CDR3 region: CASTRVSPNEQFF. In DNA form, the CDR3 reads TGTGCCAGCACTAGGGTTAGCCCTAATGAGCAGTTCTTC.

This clonotype was recorded a few times. J is TRBJ2-5 and V is TRBV20-1; D may be TRBD2 (6 bases). CDR1 DFQATT and CDR2 SNEGSKA come from the germline V gene (reference sequence). The ends were cut back, 6 bases at V and 3 bases at J, with 14 bases in the middle. The CDR3 has 13 residues. The CDR3 region is CSASPGLEETQYF. CDR3 bases: TGCAGTGCCAGCCCGGGACTGGAAGAGACCCAGTACTTC.

This chain uses TRBV18 with TRBJ1-1, with D possibly TRBD1 on 5 matching bases. Trimming removed 3 bases from V and 12 bases from J, with 17 bases in between. This CDR3 region has 13 residues. In germline, CDR1 is KGHSH, CDR2 LQKENI. CDR3 bases: TGTGCCAGCTCACCCGACGGCGGGGGATCAACTTTCTTT. It encodes CASSPDGGGSTFF.

This clonotype was found once. The rearrangement links TRBV11-3 to TRBJ2-1, with D perhaps matching TRBD2 (6 bases). Germline loops: CDR1 SGHNT, CDR2 YENEEA. This CDR3 spans 12 amino acids. V lost 5 bases and J lost 9, with 11 bases in between. The CDR3 DNA sequence: TGTGCCAGCAGCCCGTACGGGGGTGAGCAGTTCTTC. Amino acid sequence: CASSPYGGEQFF.

The V gene is TRBV20-1, the J gene TRBJ2-7, with 14 bases fitting TRBD2. V dropped 5 bases and J dropped 6; count of bases not matched to a gene: 9. The CDR3 is 15 residues long. The V gene's germline CDR1 is DFQATT and CDR2 SNEGSKA (reference sequence). The CDR3 is CSAGGLAGARGEQYF. CDR3 sequence (DNA): TGCAGTGCTGGGGGACTAGCGGGAGCAAGAGGCGAGCAGTACTTC.

CDR3 loop: CASRGRDRGRNGYTF. CDR3 coding DNA: TGTGCCAGCAGGGGAAGGGACAGGGGCCGAAATGGCTACACCTTC. The V call is TRBV28, the J call TRBJ1-2; 10 nucleotides agree with TRBD1. There are 15 residues in the CDR3. Germline V lookup: CDR1 MDHEN, CDR2 SYDVKM. V gave up 6 bases and J gave up 6 bases; unmatched junction bases: 10.

This clonotype was recorded at least ten times. V gene TRBV4-3 combines with J gene TRBJ2-7; TRBD2 is a possible D gene (5 bases). Germline loops: CDR1 LGHNA, CDR2 YSLEER. The CDR3 spans 17 residues. Between the trimmed V and J ends, which lost 0 bases and 3 bases, there was a span of 18 bases. The CDR3 sequence is CASSQDYASAGVYEQYF. DNA of the CDR3: TGCGCCAGCAGCCAAGATTATGCCTCGGCGGGCGTCTACGAGCAGTACTTC.

This rearrangement joins TRBV29-1 to TRBJ2-3; 14 bases are a match to TRBD2. J gave up 3 bases and V 6 bases, and 2 bases lay outside the gene matches. CDR1 is SQVTM, CDR2 ANQGSEA, per germline. The CDR3 sequence is 14 residues long. The CDR3 DNA reads as TGCAGCGTGGGGACTAGCGGGAGAACAGATACGCAGTATTTT. This gives the protein CSVGTSGRTDTQYF.

This clonotype was recorded at least ten times. The J gene is TRBJ1-2, the V gene TRBV19; a possible D gene is TRBD1 (5 bases). CDR3 length: 14 residues. CDR1 and CDR2 (germline): LNHDA, SQIVND (reference sequence). Trimming pared 9 bases from V and 2 bases from J, leaving 16 bases between. CDR3: CASRPGPFNYGYTF. DNA of the CDR3: TGTGCCAGCAGACCGGGACCATTCAACTATGGCTACACCTTC.

This clonotype has a count of ten or more. The CDR3 DNA is TGTGCCAGCTCACCGCCACTAGGGGATCCCTCTGGAAACACCATATATTTT. Its translation is CASSPPLGDPSGNTIYF. V is TRBV18 and J is TRBJ1-3, with D possibly TRBD1 on 5 matching bases. Germline V gives CDR1 KGHSH, CDR2 LQKENI. CDR3 length: 17 residues. The V end was cut by 3 bases, the J end by 0 bases, with 15 bases between.

This clonotype was recorded many times. This chain uses TRBV27 with TRBJ2-7; D not certain. Per germline, CDR1 MNHEY and CDR2 SMNVEV (reference sequence). The CDR3 sequence is 13 residues long. V was clipped by 4 bases and J by 3 bases, with 10 bases between them. Here the CDR3 DNA reads TGTGCCAGCAGTTACGAACCCGGCTACGAGCAGTACTTC. It translates to CASSYEPGYEQYF.

This clonotype was counted a few times. This rearrangement joins TRBV7-9 to TRBJ2-3; possible D gene TRBD2, 6 bases. The CDR3 spans 13 residues. Germline V lookup: CDR1 SEHNR, CDR2 FQNEAQ (reference sequence). Trimming pared 0 bases from V and 5 bases from J, leaving 6 bases between. CDR3 residues: CASSLAGGDTQYF. The DNA for the CDR3 is TGTGCCAGCAGCTTAGCGGGGGGAGATACGCAGTATTTT.

This chain connects TRBV7-2 to TRBJ2-2, with D uncertain. Trimming stripped 4 bases from V and 5 bases from J, with 5 bases between. The CDR3 is 12 amino acids. The germline V gene has CDR1 SGHTA and CDR2 FQGNSA. The DNA of the CDR3 is TGTGCCAGCAGCTCCCGTACCGGGGAGCTGTTTTTT. Its translation is CASSSRTGELFF.

This clonotype was observed a handful of times. The CDR3 loop reads CSAGARGAYEQYF. The CDR3 DNA reads as TGCAGCGCCGGTGCCCGGGGGGCCTACGAGCAGTACTTC. The J gene is TRBJ2-7, the V gene TRBV29-1; the match to TRBD2 covers 7 bases. CDR1 and CDR2 from the germline V gene are SQVTM and ANQGSEA. The CDR3 loop spans 13 amino acids. V shed 7 bases, J shed 2 bases, and the junction held 8 bases outside the gene matches.

Only a few counts were recorded for this clonotype. The CDR3 DNA reads TGTGCCAGCAGCCCGCACGAGCGGGAGGCCTATGAGCAGTTCTTC. This translates into CASSPHEREAYEQFF. The chain uses TRBV7-2 and TRBJ2-1; 9 nucleotides match TRBD2. Germline CDR1 SGHTA, CDR2 FQGNSA. Losses at the gene ends were 5 bases for V and 8 bases for J; bases not matched to a gene: 10. The CDR3 length is 15 residues.

Regarding this clonotype: A read error may explain this, as a much larger clone is one base away. The V gene is TRBV6-5, the J gene TRBJ1-5, with TRBD1 as a possible D gene (6 bases). CDR3 length: 16 amino acids. CDR1 is MNHEY, CDR2 SVGAGI, per germline. CDR3: CASSPQGRAAGQPQNF. CDR3 in DNA: TGTGCCAGCAGCCCCCAGGGGAGGGCTGCGGGTCAGCCCCAGAATTTT.

This clonotype came up many times. The genes are TRBV30 and TRBJ1-5; possibly TRBD1 for D (5 bases). The CDR3 is 12 amino acids. Trimming removed 1 base at V and 11 bases at J, with 12 bases between. The V gene's germline CDR1 is GTSNPN and CDR2 SVGIG (reference sequence). The chain's CDR3 is CAWSAQPGAQHF. The CDR3 nucleotides read TGTGCCTGGAGTGCCCAACCGGGGGCCCAGCATTTT.

This clonotype occurred a few times. The V and J genes are TRBV20-1 and TRBJ2-2; D is unclear. The V end was cut by 0 bases, the J end by 1 base, with 6 bases between. This CDR3 comprises 14 residues. Per the germline V gene, CDR1 is DFQATT and CDR2 is SNEGSKA (reference sequence). The CDR3 bases are TGCAGTGCTAGAGATAATGGGAACACCGGGGAGCTGTTTTTT. Its translation is CSARDNGNTGELFF.

V is TRBV13 and J is TRBJ2-1; D is perhaps TRBD2 (6 bases). Trimming stripped 3 bases from V and 7 bases from J, with 10 bases between. Germline V gene lookup returns CDR1 PRHDT and CDR2 FYEKMQ (reference sequence). The CDR3 runs 13 residues. This CDR3 reads CASSFRRVNEQFF. DNA for the CDR3: TGTGCCAGCAGCTTCCGGAGGGTAAATGAGCAGTTCTTC.